The 18 T cell receptor beta chains reported below all come from one sample, sequenced in a study of beta chain features in type 1 diabetes. Study outcomes and limitations: The study found moderately but significantly shorter TCRB CDR3s in all four CD4+ subsets of Type 1 diabetes patients.

These TCRs' antigens remain unknown. Isolated RNA was reverse transcribed in full, so expressed TCRB transcripts were sequenced. The table came from immunoSEQ multiplex PCR; TCRdb's copy has only in-frame clones and leaves some out. The sample includes a few hundred thousand clones, over 8.5% of them seen just once. Sequencing was carried out using central memory CD4+ T cells from blood. The receptors shown here come from a man aged 30-40 years with type 1 diabetes.

The CDR3 reads CAWSVGTGGRQPQHF. The CDR3, as DNA: TGTGCCTGGAGTGTAGGGACAGGGGGAAGACAGCCCCAGCATTTT. The rearrangement uses TRBV30 and TRBJ1-5; 11 bases align to TRBD1. J gave up 7 bases and V 0 bases, and 5 bases lay outside the gene matches. Germline CDR1 is GTSNPN and CDR2 is SVGIG (reference sequence). The CDR3 is made up of 15 amino acids.

The chain employs TRBV18 and TRBJ1-6; D is uncertain. The CDR3 is 15 residues long. V shed 5 bases and J shed 7 bases, with 15 bases lying between them. Per the germline V gene, CDR1 is KGHSH and CDR2 is LQKENI. CDR3 nucleotide sequence: TGTGCCAGCTCATCCGAGGCCCCGAGGAATTCACCCCTCCACTTT. Translated, it gives CASSSEAPRNSPLHF. Based on the CDR3 plus reference TRBV18 and TRBJ1-6, the full variable domain is NAGVMQNPRHLVRRRGQEARLRCSPMKGHSHVYWYRQLPEEGLKFMVYLQKENIIDESGMPKERFSAEFPKEGPSILRIQQVVRGDSAAYFCASSSEAPRNSPLHFGNGTRLTVT.

This clone was found a few times. The chain employs TRBV5-6 and TRBJ2-3; D remains ambiguous. V lost 0 bases to trimming and J lost 8 bases, with 4 bases between them. Germline V CDR1 and CDR2: SGHDT, YYEEEE. The CDR3 covers 11 residues. The CDR3 region is CASSLERTQYF. The DNA of the CDR3 is TGTGCCAGCAGCTTGGAGCGTACGCAGTATTTT.

This clone appeared a few times. The rearrangement joins TRBV5-1 to TRBJ2-3; D remains ambiguous. The CDR3 has 15 amino acids. V was trimmed by 0 bases and J by 0 bases, leaving 8 bases between them. CDR1 and CDR2 (germline): SGHRS, YFSETQ. The CDR3 bases are TGCGCCAGCAGCTTGGTTGGGTCTAGCACAGATACGCAGTATTTT. This sequence encodes CASSLVGSSTDTQYF.

This clone was found a few times. The chain combines TRBV5-6 with TRBJ2-3; D not resolved. The CDR3 spans 12 residues. Germline CDR1 SGHDT, CDR2 YYEEEE. Trimming pared 4 bases from V and 4 bases from J, leaving 7 bases between. As DNA, the CDR3 is TGTGCCAGCAGCCGAGGCCCAGATACGCAGTATTTT. This translates into CASSRGPDTQYF.

The V call is TRBV19, the J call TRBJ2-5; D is undetermined. The CDR3 length is 16 residues. The V end lost 5 bases, the J end lost 2 bases, and 18 bases lay between the germline ends. The germline CDR1 and CDR2 sequences are LNHDA and SQIVND (reference sequence). CDR3 in amino acids: CASSPRAPISQETQYF. The CDR3, as DNA: TGTGCCAGTAGTCCAAGGGCTCCGATCAGTCAAGAGACCCAGTACTTC.

This clone was picked up many times. Within the sample, other DNA sequences also encode this same CDR3. The rearrangement uses TRBV19 and TRBJ2-3; 13 nucleotides match TRBD2. The CDR3 loop spans 14 amino acids. The V gene end was trimmed by 9 bases and the J gene end by 6 bases; junction bases not matched to a gene: 6. In germline, CDR1 is LNHDA, CDR2 SQIVND (reference sequence). CDR3 bases: TGTGCCAGCAGGACTAGCGGGAGTGGGGATACGCAGTATTTT. Translated: CASRTSGSGDTQYF.

This clone was found many times. The rearrangement links TRBV4-1 to TRBJ1-2; 9 bases are shared with TRBD1. The CDR3 is 13 residues long. From germline, CDR1 is MGHRA and CDR2 YSYEKL. Trimming removed 0 bases from V and 14 bases from J; junction bases left unmatched: 7. In DNA, the CDR3 is TGCGCCAGCAGCCAAGATACTAACAGGGGGCCAACCTTC. Amino acid sequence: CASSQDTNRGPTF.

There are a few counts of this clone. The rearrangement uses TRBV6-5 and TRBJ2-1; TRBD1 aligns across 9 bases. Germline loops: CDR1 MNHEY, CDR2 SVGAGI. The trim removed 0 bases at V and 3 bases at J, leaving 0 bases unmatched. The CDR3 consists of 15 residues. CDR3 sequence (DNA): TGTGCCAGCAGTTACTCGGGACAGGGCTACAATGAGCAGTTCTTC. Translating gives CASSYSGQGYNEQFF.

The rearrangement joins TRBV15 to TRBJ2-7; TRBD2 matches 8 bases. The trim removed 9 bases at V and 3 bases at J, leaving 1 base unmatched. Germline-derived CDR1 and CDR2 are LNHNV and YYDKDF (reference sequence). The length of the CDR3 is 11 residues. The CDR3 spells CATSGGYEQYF. Written as DNA, the CDR3 is TGTGCCACGAGCGGGGGCTACGAGCAGTACTTC.

This rearrangement joins TRBV19 to TRBJ1-2, with D possibly being TRBD1 (6 bases). This CDR3 spans 14 amino acids. V lost 7 bases and J lost 0, with 12 bases in between. CDR1 and CDR2 (germline): LNHDA, SQIVND (reference sequence). The CDR3 reads CASNRDGANYGYTF. In DNA, the CDR3 is TGTGCCAGTAACAGGGACGGGGCTAACTATGGCTACACCTTC.

This clone was seen only a few times. V and J are TRBV11-2 and TRBJ2-7; TRBD1 is a possible D gene (6 bases). CDR3 size: 16 residues. Germline V gene lookup returns CDR1 SGHAT and CDR2 FQNNGV. The V end lost 1 base, the J end lost 1 base, and 14 bases lay between the germline ends. The CDR3 DNA reads as TGTGCCAGCAGCTTAGTAAGGGGACAAATTTCCTACGAGCAGTACTTC. Its protein is CASSLVRGQISYEQYF.

The gene calls are TRBV4-1 and TRBJ2-1; the match to TRBD2 covers 11 bases. The CDR3 extends over 18 amino acids. Germline assignment: CDR1 MGHRA and CDR2 YSYEKL. V lost 0 bases to trimming and J lost 8 bases; unmatched junction nucleotides: 12. The CDR3 DNA is TGCGCCAGCAGCCAAGAGCGGGATCTAGCGGGAGGTACCGATGAGCAGTTCTTC. It is translated as CASSQERDLAGGTDEQFF.

V usage is TRBV27 and J usage is TRBJ1-1; no firm D call. Germline V gives CDR1 MNHEY, CDR2 SMNVEV (reference sequence). V shed 6 bases and J shed 1 base, with 12 bases lying between them. CDR3 length: 14 residues. The CDR3 DNA reads TGTGCCAGCAGGAGATGGGAGCAGAACACTGAAGCTTTCTTT. Protein: CASRRWEQNTEAFF.

This clone appeared a few times. The chain carries TRBV10-3 and TRBJ2-5; D is ambiguous. Trimming took off 4 bases at V and 1 base at J, with 7 bases between the two ends. Germline V CDR1 and CDR2: ENHRY, SYGVKD. The CDR3 is 13 amino acids. The CDR3 sequence: CAISGRVQETQYF. In nucleotides, the CDR3 is TGTGCCATCAGTGGACGGGTCCAAGAGACCCAGTACTTC.

This clone was counted only a few times. The rearrangement uses TRBV28 and TRBJ2-3, with TRBD2 as a possible D gene (6 bases). Per the germline V gene, CDR1 is MDHEN and CDR2 is SYDVKM. This CDR3 comprises 16 residues. V was clipped by 5 bases and J by 2 bases, with 17 bases between them. This CDR3 is CASSEAVAANTDTQYF. The CDR3 coding sequence is TGTGCCAGCAGTGAGGCGGTAGCGGCCAACACAGATACGCAGTATTTT.

As to this clone: The germline gene is not matched at one end of the junction; a read error may be the cause. This chain links TRBV10-3 with TRBJ2-2; perhaps TRBD1 as D (5 bases). This CDR3 region has 15 residues. Per the germline V gene, CDR1 is ENHRY and CDR2 is SYGVKD. The CDR3 sequence: CASSYSWQGTGELFF. For the CDR3, the DNA is TGTGCCAGCAGTTACTCTTGGCAGGGCACCGGGGAGCTGTTTTTT.

The V and J genes are TRBV19 and TRBJ2-7, with 7 bases fitting TRBD1. After removal of 4 bases from V and 4 bases from J, the junction contained 13 bases not matched to a gene. CDR3 length: 16 amino acids. Germline V CDR1 and CDR2: LNHDA, SQIVND (reference sequence). CDR3 coding DNA: TGTGCCAGTAGTACCGTGGCTGACAGGGCCGATTACGAGCAGTACTTC. Protein product: CASSTVADRADYEQYF.